This T cell receptor (beta chain) was sequenced during a study of shared clonotypes between healthy human individuals. Donors were healthy HIV-negative adults without recently reported acute infections or vaccinations. Researchers drew on roughly 100 million PBMCs for genomic DNA from unsorted samples. V lost 7 bases and J lost 4, with 11 bases in between. The germline gives CDR1 MDHEN, CDR2 SYDVKM. This CDR3 contains 13 residues. For every subset, genomic DNA was evenly distributed across several immunoSEQ plates. Clones were sequenced by immunoSEQ multiplex PCR, and TCRdb holds only the in-frame ones, with some missing. Seen here are more than 450,000 clones, about four fifths observed once, and the top ten hold approximately 12%.

The rearrangement uses TRBV28 and TRBJ2-1, with D unresolved. The sample comprised PBMCs. The TCR was taken from a woman aged 40 to 50 in good health. Some clones in this sample may be carry-over from other donors' samples. CDR3 DNA sequence: TGTGCCAGCAATGAAGTGCTGTACAATGAGCAGTTCTTC. Encoded protein: CASNEVLYNEQFF.